This TCR beta chain came from a study of cytomegalovirus exposure and HLA in healthy donors. Study-level findings and limits: Later, an analysis found that TCR clusters from the first cohort tended to co-occur in the 120 or so validation repertoires.

The CDR3 has 13 amino acids. Germline values: CDR1 SQVTM, CDR2 ANQGSEA. After removal of 6 bases from V and 3 bases from J, the junction contained 4 bases not matched to a gene. In regard to this clone: Its antigen is undetermined.

The data were produced by immunoSEQ multiplex PCR, yet TCRdb's version contains in-frame clones alone and is incomplete. The sample lists about 130,000 clones, 89% seen once, with over 1% in the top ten. The sample taken for sequencing was PBMCs. This chain links TRBV29-1 with TRBJ1-5; 8 bases align to TRBD1. This clonotype was sampled from a woman under 30 in good health and CMV-seronegative. CDR3 sequence: CSVGQGLNQPQHF. The CDR3, as DNA: TGCAGCGTCGGACAGGGACTCAATCAGCCCCAGCATTTT. The full variable domain, completed using reference TRBV29-1 and TRBJ1-5, is SAVISQKPSRDICQRGTSLTIQCQVDSQVTMMFWYRQQPGQSLTLIATANQGSEATYESGFVIDKFPISRPNLTFSTLTVSNMSPEDSSIYLCSVGQGLNQPQHFGDGTRLSIL.